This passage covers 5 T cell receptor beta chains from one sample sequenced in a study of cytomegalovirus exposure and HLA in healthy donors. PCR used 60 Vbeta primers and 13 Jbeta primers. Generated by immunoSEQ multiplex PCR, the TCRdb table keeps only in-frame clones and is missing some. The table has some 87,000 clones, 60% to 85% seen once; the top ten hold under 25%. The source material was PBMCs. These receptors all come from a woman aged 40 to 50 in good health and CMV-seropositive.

The CDR3 DNA reads TGTGCCAGCAGCTTACGGGCTTCGGGAGACGGGGAGACCCAGTACTTC. Translation gives CASSLRASGDGETQYF. The rearrangement joins TRBV7-2 to TRBJ2-5; weak D call: TRBD2 (6 bases). V was pared by 2 bases and J by 5 bases, with 18 bases between. The CDR3 is 16 amino acids. CDR1 is SGHTA, CDR2 FQGNSA, per germline.

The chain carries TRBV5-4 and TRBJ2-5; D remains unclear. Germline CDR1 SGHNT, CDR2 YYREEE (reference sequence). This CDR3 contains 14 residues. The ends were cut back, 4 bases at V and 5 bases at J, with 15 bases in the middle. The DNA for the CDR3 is TGTGCCAGCAGCCCCCCCTCAGAGGTGGAGACCCAGTACTTC. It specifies CASSPPSEVETQYF. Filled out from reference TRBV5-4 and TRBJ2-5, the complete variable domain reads ETGVTQSPTHLIKTRGQQVTLRCSSQSGHNTVSWYQQALGQGPQFIFQYYREEENGRGNFPPRFSGLQFPNYSSELNVNALELDDSALYLCASSPPSEVETQYFGPGTRLLVL.

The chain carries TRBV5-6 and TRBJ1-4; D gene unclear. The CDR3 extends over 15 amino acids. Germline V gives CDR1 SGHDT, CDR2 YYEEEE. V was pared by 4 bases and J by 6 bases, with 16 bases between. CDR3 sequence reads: CASSRRPGRDEKLFF. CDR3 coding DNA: TGTGCCAGCAGCAGAAGGCCCGGGCGGGATGAAAAACTGTTTTTT.

DNA for the CDR3: TGCGCCAGCAGCTTCCGGGAGTCCTACGAGCAGTACTTC. It yields the protein CASSFRESYEQYF. The chain links TRBV5-1 to TRBJ2-7, with D possibly TRBD2 on 6 matching bases. Trimming pared 2 bases from V and 1 base from J, leaving 7 bases between. The CDR3 has 13 amino acids. Germline V CDR1 and CDR2: SGHRS, YFSETQ.

The CDR3 coding sequence is TGTGCCTGGAGTATCGCAGGGGGTATCCGTGGAGGCACCATATATTTT. Translated: CAWSIAGGIRGGTIYF. This chain connects TRBV30 to TRBJ1-3; 7 positions match TRBD1. The germline gives CDR1 GTSNPN, CDR2 SVGIG (reference sequence). J gave up 9 bases and V 2 bases, and 16 bases lay outside the gene matches. This CDR3 comprises 16 residues.